These 28 T cell receptor beta chains share one sample of origin, sequenced in a study of T cells in Graves' hyperthyroidism and ophthalmopathy. Amplification yielded TCR beta CDR3 regions, with RNA transcripts as the source. First-round RT-PCR of the TCR CDR3 relied on the HTBI primer set. In TCRdb, the multiplex PCR reads were re-called with MiXCR into one record per CDR3 protein. The sample records approximately 700,000 distinct CDR3 sequences, about 17% being singletons. The sample was blood. All receptors derive from a man aged 18 to 29 with Graves' hyperthyroidism.

In nucleotides, the CDR3 is TGTGCCATATGGGATTTCACTGAAGCTTTCTTT. Residues: CAIWDFTEAFF. This rearrangement joins TRBV28 to TRBJ1-1; D ambiguous. The CDR3 loop spans 11 amino acids. The V gene's germline CDR1 is MDHEN and CDR2 SYDVKM. Trimming pared 10 bases from V and 4 bases from J, leaving 10 bases between. The whole variable domain, filled in from reference TRBV28 and TRBJ1-1, reads DVKVTQSSRYLVKRTGEKVFLECVQDMDHENMFWYRQDPGLGLRLIYFSYDVKMKEKGDIPEGYSVSREKKERFSLILESASTNQTSMYLCAIWDFTEAFFGQGTRLTVV.

In its sample, this clonotype was seen a few times. The chain links TRBV30 to TRBJ2-2; the D gene is possibly TRBD2 (6 bases). CDR3 length: 14 amino acids. Germline V lookup: CDR1 GTSNPN, CDR2 SVGIG (reference sequence). V lost 2 bases and J lost 5, with 12 bases in between. DNA of the CDR3: TGTGCCTGGAGTTTCCAGGGAGGAACCGGGGAGCTGTTTTTT. Translation gives CAWSFQGGTGELFF.

This clonotype has more than one count but fewer than ten. The J gene is TRBJ2-3, the V gene TRBV7-8, with 14 nucleotides matching TRBD2. V dropped 4 bases and J dropped 5; count of bases not matched to a gene: 8. The CDR3 is 17 amino acids. Looked up from germline, CDR1 is SGHVS and CDR2 is FQNEAQ. The CDR3: CASSSRRTSGRLDTQYF. Written as DNA, the CDR3 is TGTGCCAGCAGCTCCCGACGGACTAGCGGGAGGTTAGATACGCAGTATTTT.

The table lists this clonotype with a few counts. The rearrangement uses TRBV12-3 or TRBV12-4 and TRBJ2-1; 10 positions match TRBD2. The J segment lost 9 bases and the V segment lost 2 bases, leaving 4 bases of the junction unmatched. The CDR3 spans 14 residues. Here the CDR3 DNA reads TGTGCCAGCAGTTTACCTAGCGGGGGCATTGAGCAGTTCTTC. It yields the protein CASSLPSGGIEQFF.

This clonotype occurred a few times. The chain uses TRBV5-1 and TRBJ1-1, with a possible D match to TRBD1 (5 bases). Trimming took off 5 bases at V and 0 bases at J, with 14 bases between the two ends. CDR1 SGHRS and CDR2 YFSETQ come from the germline V gene. The CDR3 loop spans 15 amino acids. The CDR3 DNA reads as TGCGCCAGCAGAACGACAGCACTCATGAACACTGAAGCTTTCTTT. The encoded protein is CASRTTALMNTEAFF. Based on the CDR3 plus reference TRBV5-1 and TRBJ1-1, the full variable domain is KAGVTQTPRYLIKTRGQQVTLSCSPISGHRSVSWYQQTPGQGLQFLFEYFSETQRNKGNFPGRFSGRQFSNSRSEMNVSTLELGDSALYLCASRTTALMNTEAFFGQGTRLTVV.

This clonotype has more than one count but fewer than ten. The chain couples TRBV4-1 to TRBJ1-2; 9 bases line up with TRBD1. J lost 1 base, V lost 0 bases, and 12 bases had no gene match. Germline V CDR1 and CDR2: MGHRA, YSYEKL. The length of the CDR3 is 19 residues. CDR3 DNA: TGCGCCAGCAGCCAAGATGCGTATTCACAGGGGGCTATTAACTATGGCTACACCTTC. It encodes CASSQDAYSQGAINYGYTF.

This clonotype was seen more than once but under ten times. J is TRBJ2-2 and V is TRBV9, with D possibly being TRBD2 (5 bases). The CDR3 totals 16 residues. Germline V gene data show CDR1 as SGDLS and CDR2 as YYNGEE. V gave up 0 bases and J gave up 4 bases, with 13 bases separating them. The CDR3, as DNA: TGTGCCAGCAGCGTAGCTTTGGGAGCGGTCACCGGGGAGCTGTTTTTT. Translation gives CASSVALGAVTGELFF.

Only a few counts were recorded for this clonotype. The chain is built from TRBV25-1 and TRBJ1-5; 8 bases fit TRBD1. Germline values: CDR1 MGHDK, CDR2 SYGVNS. V was pared by 8 bases and J by 3 bases, with 6 bases of the junction left unmatched. The CDR3 covers 14 residues. The CDR3 sequence is CASAGTGANQPQHF. CDR3 DNA sequence: TGTGCCAGCGCAGGGACAGGCGCCAATCAGCCCCAGCATTTT.

This clonotype came up a few times. Here the CDR3 reads CASSPRWEAFF. In DNA form, the CDR3 reads TGTGCCAGCAGCCCCCGGTGGGAAGCTTTCTTT. V and J are TRBV7-2 and TRBJ1-1; D is unclear. V lost 5 bases and J 8 bases, leaving 9 bases between the germline ends. CDR3 length: 11 amino acids. Germline V gene data show CDR1 as SGHTA and CDR2 as FQGNSA.

This rearrangement joins TRBV10-3 to TRBJ2-5; 7 bases agree with TRBD2. Germline V lookup: CDR1 ENHRY, CDR2 SYGVKD. V lost 5 bases and J lost 1; bases outside the gene matches: 1. There are 13 residues in the CDR3. Here the CDR3 DNA reads TGTGCCATCAGTAGCGGGACCCAAGAGACCCAGTACTTC. It specifies CAISSGTQETQYF.

This clonotype was observed at least ten times. The chain combines TRBV2 with TRBJ1-1; tentative D call: TRBD1 (5 bases). The ends were cut back, 2 bases at V and 3 bases at J, with 10 bases in the middle. Per germline, CDR1 SNHLY and CDR2 FYNNEI. This CDR3 contains 14 residues. The chain's CDR3 is CASSETGRDTEAFF. The CDR3 nucleotides are TGTGCCAGCAGTGAAACGGGGCGGGACACTGAAGCTTTCTTT.

This clonotype was found many times. J is TRBJ2-5 and V is TRBV28; possibly TRBD1 or TRBD2 for D (6 bases each). The CDR3 length is 14 residues. Trimming took off 5 bases at V and 2 bases at J, with 12 bases between the two ends. Germline loops: CDR1 MDHEN, CDR2 SYDVKM. CDR3 region: CASSAAGTQETQYF. CDR3 DNA: TGTGCCAGCAGTGCGGCGGGGACACAAGAGACCCAGTACTTC.

This clonotype was found many times. The chain employs TRBV2 and TRBJ2-1; D remains unclear. The V gene lost 2 bases and the J gene lost 0 bases, with 5 bases spanning the gap. Germline V lookup: CDR1 SNHLY, CDR2 FYNNEI. The CDR3 totals 14 residues. CDR3 protein: CASSERNSYNEQFF. The CDR3 DNA reads TGTGCCAGCAGTGAACGGAACTCCTACAATGAGCAGTTCTTC.

This clonotype was detected many times. The V call is TRBV7-9, the J call TRBJ1-1, with D possibly TRBD1 on 6 matching bases. CDR3 length: 15 amino acids. Trimming left V 5 bases short and J 5 bases short, with 18 bases between. CDR1 and CDR2 from the germline V gene are SEHNR and FQNEAQ (reference sequence). Written as DNA, the CDR3 is TGTGCCAGCAGCCACCCAAGGACAGAGAGGACTGAAGCTTTCTTT. It codes for CASSHPRTERTEAFF. Supplemented by reference TRBV7-9 and TRBJ1-1, the full variable domain reads DTGVSQNPRHKITKRGQNVTFRCDPISEHNRLYWYRQTLGQGPEFLTYFQNEAQLEKSRLLSDRFSAERPKGSFSTLEIQRTEQGDSAMYLCASSHPRTERTEAFFGQGTRLTVV.

A remark on this clonotype: This may come from a read error, since a much larger clone is one base off. This chain links TRBV7-2 with TRBJ1-1, with D maybe TRBD1 (5 bases). Germline V lookup: CDR1 SGHTA, CDR2 FQGNSA. The CDR3 is made up of 15 amino acids. V shed 4 bases and J shed 5 bases, with 17 bases lying between them. CDR3 DNA sequence: TGTGCCAGCAGCTCAGCGGAGGGGTTCCGGACTGAAGCTTTCTTT. Its translation: CASSSAEGFRTEAFF. Full variable domain (missing parts from reference TRBV7-2 and TRBJ1-1): GAGVSQSPSNKVTEKGKDVELRCDPISGHTALYWYRQSLGQGLEFLIYFQGNSAPDKSGLPSDRFSAERTGGSVSTLTIQRTQQEDSAVYLCASSSAEGFRTEAFFGQGTRLTVV.

This chain links TRBV19 with TRBJ1-2; TRBD1 agrees at 9 bases. V lost 5 bases, J lost 7 bases, and 14 bases stayed unmatched. Germline CDR1 is LNHDA and CDR2 is SQIVND (reference sequence). The CDR3 consists of 16 residues. DNA for the CDR3: TGTGCCAGTAGTGGGACAGGGACCCTAGGCATTTCTGGCTACACCTTC. Its protein product is CASSGTGTLGISGYTF.

This clonotype occurred a few times. The chain carries TRBV7-2 and TRBJ2-7, with D hard to call. In germline, CDR1 is SGHTA, CDR2 FQGNSA. CDR3 length equals 14 residues. V lost 4 bases and J 6 bases, leaving 16 bases between the germline ends. The CDR3 nucleotides are TGTGCCAGCAGCTCTTCGACCCCAAAGGGCGAGCAGTACTTC. Its protein is CASSSSTPKGEQYF.

This clonotype was seen many times. J is TRBJ2-1 and V is TRBV6-1; D is ambiguous. The germline V gene has CDR1 MNHNS and CDR2 SASEGT. The CDR3 is 15 amino acids. V dropped 5 bases and J dropped 9 bases, with 20 bases sitting between them. The CDR3 spells CASSSYDLVRVEQFF. The CDR3 nucleotides are TGTGCCAGCAGTTCCTACGACTTAGTTAGGGTTGAGCAGTTCTTC.

This clonotype was observed a handful of times. J is TRBJ2-5 and V is TRBV7-2, with 8 nucleotides matching TRBD1. Germline V gene lookup returns CDR1 SGHTA and CDR2 FQGNSA. V trimming: 3 bases; J trimming: 6 bases; junction bases outside the gene matches: 9. This CDR3 region has 15 residues. The CDR3 region has the DNA TGTGCCAGCAGCTTTCGCGGACAGGGAATAAAGACCCAGTACTTC. The encoded protein is CASSFRGQGIKTQYF.

The chain carries TRBV6-2 or TRBV6-3 and TRBJ2-7; D gene unclear. Germline V CDR1 and CDR2: MNHEY, SVGEGT. With 5 bases removed from V and 6 bases from J, the gap between germline ends came to 11 bases. The CDR3 is made up of 12 amino acids. CDR3 sequence: CASSPRKSEQYF. Here the CDR3 DNA reads TGTGCCAGCAGTCCGCGGAAGTCCGAGCAGTACTTC.

A remark on this clonotype: One junction end does not reproduce the germline sequence, and a read error may be involved. This sequence joins TRBV7-9 and TRBJ2-7; the D gene could be TRBD1 or TRBD2 (5 bases each). This CDR3 comprises 16 residues. Germline V gene sequence: CDR1 SEHNR, CDR2 FQNEAQ (reference sequence). This chain's CDR3 is CASSLARPGQAFEQYF. CDR3 bases: TGTGCCAGCAGCCTAGCCCGGCCAGGGCAAGCGTTCGAGCAGTACTTC.

Only a few counts were recorded for this clonotype. The chain combines TRBV28 with TRBJ1-5; D is unresolved. The J call is in doubt because the DNA end fits TRBJ2-3 better. The germline V gene encodes CDR1 MDHEN and CDR2 SYDVKM. The CDR3 is 13 residues long. The CDR3 reads CASSFWSNQPQYF. DNA for the CDR3: TGTGCCAGCAGTTTTTGGAGTAATCAGCCCCAGTATTTT.

This chain links TRBV6-2 or TRBV6-3 with TRBJ2-1, with TRBD2 as a possible D gene (6 bases). The CDR3 loop spans 17 amino acids. Per the germline V gene, CDR1 is MNHEY and CDR2 is SVGEGT. Between the trimmed V and J ends, which lost 4 bases and 3 bases, there was a span of 19 bases. The DNA for the CDR3 is TGTGCCAGCAGTTCCTCCTTTGTCGGGAGTGGCTACAATGAGCAGTTCTTC. It is translated as CASSSSFVGSGYNEQFF.

This clonotype was detected many times. The CDR3 sequence: CASSPPSDGHQPQHF. The CDR3 DNA reads as TGTGCCAGCTCACCACCCAGTGATGGCCATCAGCCCCAGCATTTT. This sequence joins TRBV18 and TRBJ1-5, with D unclear. The CDR3 extends over 15 amino acids. Germline CDR1 is KGHSH and CDR2 is LQKENI. The ends were cut back, 0 bases at V and 5 bases at J, with 11 bases in the middle. The full variable domain, its missing parts supplied by reference TRBV18 and TRBJ1-5, is NAGVMQNPRHLVRRRGQEARLRCSPMKGHSHVYWYRQLPEEGLKFMVYLQKENIIDESGMPKERFSAEFPKEGPSILRIQQVVRGDSAAYFCASSPPSDGHQPQHFGDGTRLSIL.

This chain uses TRBV10-2 with TRBJ2-1, with D tentatively TRBD2 (6 bases). Trimming removed 2 bases at V and 8 bases at J, with 19 bases between. Germline lookup yields CDR1 WSHSY and CDR2 SAAADI. This CDR3 region has 16 residues. For the CDR3, the DNA is TGCGCCAGCAGTGAGCGCGCCAGCGGGTTAAGTTATGAGCAGTTCTTC. Translated, it gives CASSERASGLSYEQFF.

This clonotype came up many times. The chain recombines TRBV12-3 or TRBV12-4 with TRBJ1-4; perhaps TRBD1 as D (5 bases). V lost 6 bases, J lost 0 bases, and 14 bases lay in between. This CDR3 comprises 16 residues. The CDR3 nucleotides read TGTGCCAGCAGCCCAGGGAAAATAGCAACTAATGAAAAACTGTTTTTT. Protein: CASSPGKIATNEKLFF.

This clonotype has just a few counts. The chain carries TRBV15 and TRBJ2-3; D perhaps matches TRBD2 (6 bases). CDR1 and CDR2 from the germline V gene are LNHNV and YYDKDF (reference sequence). CDR3 size: 14 residues. V was clipped by 6 bases and J by 0 bases, with 10 bases between them. In DNA, the CDR3 is TGTGCCACCAGGCTAGCGTCTAGCACAGATACGCAGTATTTT. It encodes CATRLASSTDTQYF.

V is TRBV9 and J is TRBJ2-6, with D unresolved. The CDR3 is 13 amino acids. Deletions cut 7 bases from V and 0 bases from J, with 5 bases between. The germline CDR1 and CDR2 sequences are SGDLS and YYNGEE. CDR3 sequence (DNA): TGTGCCAGCGCGTACTCTGGGGCCAACGTCCTGACTTTC. Its translation: CASAYSGANVLTF.